These 20 T cell receptor beta chains came from one sample sequenced in a study of prognosis after radiotherapy for stage I lung cancer. Two-round multiplex PCR amplified TCR beta CDR3 from genomic DNA. Used in first-round PCR were primers specific to each TRBV and TRBJ gene. TCRdb ran MiXCR on the multiplex PCR reads and lists one entry per CDR3 protein. Among more than 13,000 distinct CDR3 sequences listed, roughly 27% were seen once. Sequencing used PBMCs, obtained before or after stereotactic body radiation therapy (not recorded which). All receptors come from a donor at least 50 years old with non-small cell lung cancer.

For this clonotype: This could be a read error, since a much larger clone is one nucleotide away. The rearrangement joins TRBV27 to TRBJ1-1; 8 nucleotides agree with TRBD1. The CDR3 runs 18 residues. CDR1 and CDR2 (germline): MNHEY, SMNVEV (reference sequence). This CDR3 reads CACRPPGQVRYSNTEAFF. The CDR3 DNA reads as TGTGCCTGCAGACCCCCGGGACAGGTGAGGTATTCGAACACTGAAGCTTTCTTT.

Ten or more counts support this clonotype. The chain has TRBV14 and TRBJ2-7, with 8 bases matching TRBD2. Trimming at V came to 4 bases and at J to 0 bases, leaving 5 bases not matched to a gene. The CDR3 runs to 15 residues. The V gene's germline CDR1 is SGHDN and CDR2 FVKESK. CDR3 loop: CASSPPGTSSYEQYF. The CDR3 DNA follows: TGTGCCAGCAGCCCCCCGGGGACTAGCTCCTACGAGCAGTACTTC.

This clonotype was seen many times. The chain uses TRBV4-1 and TRBJ2-2, with 8 bases aligning to TRBD2. The CDR3 extends over 15 amino acids. V was clipped by 4 bases and J by 3 bases; unmatched bases: 4. Germline CDR1 reads MGHRA; CDR2 reads YSYEKL. This CDR3 reads CASSPQRGHTGELFF. DNA of the CDR3: TGCGCCAGCAGCCCCCAGCGGGGGCACACCGGGGAGCTGTTTTTT.

The chain uses TRBV30 and TRBJ2-3, with 7 nucleotides matching TRBD2. Germline CDR1 and CDR2: GTSNPN and SVGIG (reference sequence). Trimming removed 4 bases from V and 5 bases from J; junction bases left unmatched: 12. This CDR3 contains 15 residues. CDR3 nucleotides: TGTGCCTGGACCCCCGGGGGAGGGACCGGAGATACGCAGTATTTT. Amino acids: CAWTPGGGTGDTQYF.

A note on this clonotype: The junction shows a germline mismatch at one end, possibly a read error. The chain employs TRBV4-1 and TRBJ2-2, with 8 bases aligning to TRBD2. The CDR3 runs 15 residues. Germline-derived CDR1 and CDR2 are MGHRA and YSYEKL. The CDR3 spells CASIPQRGHTGELFF. The DNA for the CDR3 is TGCGCTAGCATCCCCCAGCGGGGGCACACCGGGGAGCTGTTTTTT.

By sample share, this clonotype is medium-sized. The genes are TRBV28 and TRBJ2-7; D gene ambiguous. Germline V CDR1 and CDR2: MDHEN, SYDVKM. The ends were cut back, 1 base at V and 3 bases at J, with 4 bases in the middle. CDR3 size: 12 residues. The CDR3 loop reads CASSLLDYEQYF. The CDR3 region has the DNA TGTGCCAGCAGTTTATTAGACTACGAGCAGTACTTC.

In this sample, this clonotype turned up many times. One end of the junction is discordant with germline, which a read error may explain. The V gene is TRBV7-2, the J gene TRBJ2-2; D might be TRBD1 or TRBD2, each matching 5 bases. The CDR3 has 13 residues. CDR1 and CDR2 (germline): SGHTA, FQGNSA. CDR3 nucleotides: TGTGCCAGCAGCCCATGGGGCTCCGGGGAGCTGTTGTTT. Protein: CASSPWGSGELLF.

In this sample, this clonotype turned up many times. The V call is TRBV5-4, the J call TRBJ2-7; 7 nucleotides agree with TRBD1. From germline, CDR1 is SGHNT and CDR2 YYREEE (reference sequence). The CDR3 is 13 residues long. J lost 6 bases, V lost 2 bases, and 5 bases had no gene match. CDR3 protein: CASSFDRESEQYF. In DNA, the CDR3 is TGTGCCAGCAGCTTCGACAGGGAGTCCGAGCAGTACTTC.

In this sample, this clonotype turned up many times. The chain recombines TRBV5-6 with TRBJ2-2; D is undetermined. This CDR3 contains 12 residues. Germline CDR1 reads SGHDT; CDR2 reads YYEEEE. V was trimmed by 4 bases and J by 9 bases, leaving 10 bases between them. In nucleotides, the CDR3 is TGTGCCAGCAGCCTCGCTTTGAGGGAGCTGTTTTTT. Translation gives CASSLALRELFF.

On this clonotype itself: This likely traces to a read error, being one base from a far larger clone. This chain joins TRBV28 and TRBJ2-1; D might be TRBD2 (6 bases). Germline-derived CDR1 and CDR2 are MDHEN and SYDVKM. CDR3 length equals 15 residues. Trimming removed 1 base from V and 10 bases from J, with 17 bases in between. The DNA for the CDR3 is TGTGCCAGCAGTTTATTTGGAGGGGTCTACTACGAGCAGTTCTTC. Amino acid sequence: CASSLFGGVYYEQFF.

The chain recombines TRBV19 with TRBJ2-3; 7 bases are a match to TRBD2. The ends lost 2 bases at V and 4 bases at J; junction bases unmatched: 15. This CDR3 is 18 amino acids long. The germline gives CDR1 LNHDA, CDR2 SQIVND (reference sequence). CDR3 coding DNA: TGTGCCAGTAGTATATCTAGGCCTAGCGGCAAGCGGGCAGATACGCAGTATTTT. Protein: CASSISRPSGKRADTQYF.

With regard to this clonotype: It differs at one base from a far larger clone, so likely a read error. V gene TRBV6-4 combines with J gene TRBJ1-5; D uncertain. Germline V lookup: CDR1 MRHNA, CDR2 SNTAGT. The V gene lost 7 bases and the J gene lost 9 bases, with 13 bases spanning the gap. The CDR3 sequence is 12 residues long. This CDR3 reads CASILLLGPQHF. CDR3 sequence (DNA): TGTGCCAGCATTCTCCTTCTCGGGCCCCAGCATTTT.

In its sample, this clonotype was seen many times. V and J are TRBV5-1 and TRBJ2-5, with 8 nucleotides matching TRBD2. Germline-derived CDR1 and CDR2 are SGHRS and YFSETQ. J lost 1 base, V lost 4 bases, and 3 bases had no gene match. CDR3 length: 14 residues. CDR3 protein: CASSPGGSQETQYF. The CDR3 DNA reads TGCGCCAGCAGCCCGGGGGGGTCCCAAGAGACCCAGTACTTC.

This clonotype was observed at least ten times. The V and J genes are TRBV4-2 and TRBJ1-3; unclear D gene. Trimming removed 0 bases at V and 0 bases at J, with 9 bases between. The CDR3 loop spans 16 amino acids. CDR1 is LGHNA, CDR2 YNFKEQ, per germline. DNA of the CDR3: TGTGCCAGCAGCCAAGATCGTTTACTCTCTGGAAACACCATATATTTT. This translates into CASSQDRLLSGNTIYF.

Concerning this clonotype: A read error likely explains this, since a far larger clone differs by one base. The rearrangement joins TRBV6-5 to TRBJ2-7, with 8 nucleotides matching TRBD1. CDR3 length: 14 residues. Germline loops: CDR1 MNHEY, CDR2 SVGAGI. CDR3 protein: CATKPRGLTYEHYF. The CDR3 nucleotides read TGTGCCACCAAGCCCAGGGGGCTGACCTACGAGCATTACTTC.

By sample share, this clonotype is medium-sized. The rearrangement links TRBV20-1 to TRBJ1-1, with TRBD1 matching over 9 bases. CDR1 DFQATT and CDR2 SNEGSKA come from the germline V gene (reference sequence). V lost 6 bases and J lost 5; bases outside the gene matches: 10. The CDR3 has 14 amino acids. The CDR3 sequence is CSALGTGKLTEAFF. The CDR3 region has the DNA TGCAGTGCCTTAGGGACAGGGAAATTGACTGAAGCTTTCTTT.

This clonotype showed up many times. This chain links TRBV9 with TRBJ2-6; D might be TRBD2 (5 bases). In germline, CDR1 is SGDLS, CDR2 YYNGEE. Trimming took 4 bases from V and 0 from J, leaving 8 bases between them. This CDR3 spans 15 amino acids. This CDR3 reads CASSLRGSGANVLTF. The CDR3, as DNA: TGTGCCAGCAGCCTCCGGGGCTCTGGGGCCAACGTCCTGACTTTC.

In this sample, this clonotype turned up once. A far larger clone is one nucleotide away, so this likely arose from a read error. The rearrangement joins TRBV6-1 to TRBJ2-5; TRBD2 matches 10 bases. The J segment lost 4 bases and the V segment lost 5 bases, leaving 16 bases of the junction unmatched. The V gene's germline CDR1 is MNHNS and CDR2 SASEGT. This CDR3 is built from 18 residues. The CDR3 loop is CASSSPYTGTSVSETQYF. The CDR3 DNA sequence: TGTGCCAGCAGTTCCCCTTATACCGGGACTAGCGTCTCAGAGACCCAGTACTTC.

This clonotype is deemed medium-sized (0.01 to 0.1%). This chain links TRBV7-6 with TRBJ2-7; TRBD2 matches at 8 bases. CDR3 length: 15 amino acids. V was clipped by 2 bases and J by 5 bases; unmatched bases: 8. Per the germline V gene, CDR1 is SGHVS and CDR2 is FNYEAQ. The CDR3 sequence: CASSLSAGEWNEQYF. In nucleotides, the CDR3 is TGTGCCAGCAGCTTATCAGCGGGAGAATGGAACGAGCAGTACTTC.

Comments on this clonotype: A single base is all that separates this from a far larger clone, so a read error is likely. CDR3 residues: CASTPGQGTPYCYTF. DNA for the CDR3: TGTGCCAGCACCCCGGGACAGGGAACTCCCTATTGCTACACCTTC. The rearrangement links TRBV6-4 to TRBJ1-2, with 9 nucleotides matching TRBD1. The CDR3 covers 15 residues. Per germline, CDR1 MRHNA and CDR2 SNTAGT.